One and the same sample provided the 10 T cell receptor beta chains below, sequenced in a study of blood T cell repertoires in COVID-19. The data were produced by immunoSEQ multiplex PCR, yet TCRdb's version contains in-frame clones alone and is incomplete. The repertoire holds 200,000 to 300,000 clones, under 85% seen once, with roughly 5.5% in the top ten. The sequencing sample was made of peripheral blood. The receptors here all came from a human donor in a cohort sampled during active COVID-19.

The chain is built from TRBV7-9 and TRBJ2-7, with D hard to call. The CDR3 covers 14 residues. The germline V gene has CDR1 SEHNR and CDR2 FQNEAQ (reference sequence). Trimming shortened V by 1 base and J by 0 bases, and 7 bases separated the two germline ends. The CDR3: CASSLDSSSYEQYF. CDR3 bases: TGTGCCAGCAGCTTAGACTCAAGCTCCTACGAGCAGTACTTC.

The chain recombines TRBV10-3 with TRBJ2-2, with TRBD1 matching 8 bases. The CDR3 has 17 amino acids. After removal of 4 bases from V and 8 bases from J, the junction contained 15 bases not matched to a gene. Germline V gene sequence: CDR1 ENHRY, CDR2 SYGVKD. CDR3: CAISGQGTGSTLGELFF. The CDR3 DNA follows: TGTGCCATCAGTGGTCAGGGGACAGGTAGCACTTTGGGGGAGCTGTTTTTT.

The chain has TRBV19 and TRBJ2-3; weak D call: TRBD2 (6 bases). The CDR3 runs to 14 residues. Trimming left V 7 bases short and J 2 bases short, with 13 bases between. CDR1 is LNHDA and CDR2 is SQIVND in the germline V gene (reference sequence). In DNA, the CDR3 is TGTGCCAGTATGGACGGGGGAAACACAGATACGCAGTATTTT. It translates to CASMDGGNTDTQYF.

The V gene is TRBV7-6, the J gene TRBJ2-1, with 12 bases lining up with TRBD2. The CDR3 runs 16 residues. V was clipped by 5 bases and J by 7 bases; unmatched bases: 9. Germline CDR1 is SGHVS and CDR2 is FNYEAQ. CDR3 in amino acids: CASSKRLAGVGNEQFF. CDR3 bases: TGTGCCAGCAGCAAGCGACTAGCGGGGGTGGGAAATGAGCAGTTCTTC.

The chain is built from TRBV6-5 and TRBJ1-2; D gene ambiguous. Trimming pared 10 bases from V and 4 bases from J, leaving 10 bases between. The CDR3 sequence is 11 residues long. Per germline, CDR1 MNHEY and CDR2 SVGAGI. In DNA form, the CDR3 reads TGTGCCACCCTCCGGAGCTATGGCTACACCTTC. It is translated as CATLRSYGYTF.

This sequence joins TRBV2 and TRBJ2-2, with 8 bases matching TRBD1. The CDR3 contains 15 residues. After removal of 2 bases from V and 4 bases from J, the junction contained 3 bases not matched to a gene. Germline CDR1 is SNHLY and CDR2 is FYNNEI. CDR3 region: CASSETGGSTGELFF. The CDR3, as DNA: TGTGCCAGCAGTGAAACAGGGGGTAGCACCGGGGAGCTGTTTTTT.

The chain carries TRBV5-5 and TRBJ2-1, with a weak D call TRBD1 (5 bases). The V end was cut by 0 bases, the J end by 8 bases, with 15 bases between. The CDR3 has 15 amino acids. From germline, CDR1 is SGHKS and CDR2 YYEKEE (reference sequence). The CDR3 is CASSLAGKVEYEQFF. Written as DNA, the CDR3 is TGTGCCAGCAGCTTGGCAGGGAAAGTCGAATATGAGCAGTTCTTC.

The chain joins TRBV5-4 to TRBJ2-2, with D unclear. Germline V CDR1 and CDR2: SGHNT, YYREEE (reference sequence). CDR3 length equals 13 residues. The germline V and J ends were trimmed by 1 base and 2 bases, with 3 bases remaining between them. The CDR3 spells CASSLHNTGELFF. CDR3 nucleotides: TGTGCCAGCAGCTTGCATAACACCGGGGAGCTGTTTTTT.

V and J are TRBV28 and TRBJ1-6, with 7 bases identical to TRBD1. Germline V gene sequence: CDR1 MDHEN, CDR2 SYDVKM. V dropped 7 bases and J dropped 8; count of bases not matched to a gene: 11. The CDR3 runs 15 residues. CDR3 in DNA: TGTGCCAGCACCCCTGGAGGCAGGGGGGATTCACCCCTCCACTTT. This sequence encodes CASTPGGRGDSPLHF. Full variable domain (remainder filled in from reference TRBV28 and TRBJ1-6): DVKVTQSSRYLVKRTGEKVFLECVQDMDHENMFWYRQDPGLGLRLIYFSYDVKMKEKGDIPEGYSVSREKKERFSLILESASTNQTSMYLCASTPGGRGDSPLHFGNGTRLTVT.

The chain links TRBV27 to TRBJ2-1; 9 nucleotides line up with TRBD1. Germline V gene lookup returns CDR1 MNHEY and CDR2 SMNVEV (reference sequence). J was trimmed by 9 bases and V by 4 bases; bases with no gene match: 19. The CDR3 contains 18 residues. The CDR3 DNA follows: TGTGCCAGCAGTTCCTTACCCCTTTACCGGGACAGGGTGGCTGAGCAGTTCTTC. As protein: CASSSLPLYRDRVAEQFF.